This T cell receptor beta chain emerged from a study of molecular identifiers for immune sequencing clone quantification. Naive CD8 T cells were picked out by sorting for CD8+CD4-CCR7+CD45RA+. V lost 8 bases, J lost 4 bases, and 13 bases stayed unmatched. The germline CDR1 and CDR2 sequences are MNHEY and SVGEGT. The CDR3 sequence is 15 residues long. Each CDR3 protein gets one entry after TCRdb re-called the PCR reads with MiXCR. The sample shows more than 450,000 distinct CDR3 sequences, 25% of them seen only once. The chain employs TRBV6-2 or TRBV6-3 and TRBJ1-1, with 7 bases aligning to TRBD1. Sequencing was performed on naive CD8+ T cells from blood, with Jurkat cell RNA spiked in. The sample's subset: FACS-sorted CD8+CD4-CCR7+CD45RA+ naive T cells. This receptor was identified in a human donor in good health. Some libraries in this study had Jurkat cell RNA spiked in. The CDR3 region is CASYTEGQLSTEAFF. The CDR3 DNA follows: TGTGCCAGCTACACGGAGGGACAGTTATCCACTGAAGCTTTCTTT.